Each of the 21 T cell receptor beta chains below was sequenced from the same sample in a study of T cells in Graves' hyperthyroidism and ophthalmopathy. TCR beta CDR3 regions were amplified from RNA. The HTBI primer set was used in a first-round RT-PCR of the TCR CDR3. TCRdb re-called the multiplex PCR reads through MiXCR, storing one row per CDR3 protein. This table has a few hundred thousand distinct CDR3 sequences, approximately 13% appearing once. Sequencing used blood. The receptors stem from a woman between 40 and 55 years old with Graves' ophthalmopathy.

Ten or more counts support this clonotype. V is TRBV10-3 and J is TRBJ1-1; D possibly corresponds to TRBD1 (5 bases). Germline V CDR1 and CDR2: ENHRY, SYGVKD. The germline V and J ends were trimmed by 2 bases and 1 base, with 11 bases remaining between them. The CDR3 has 15 amino acids. The CDR3 bases are TGTGCCATCAGTGAGGGCGGGGGAGCGAACACTGAAGCTTTCTTT. Its protein product is CAISEGGGANTEAFF.

Only a few counts were recorded for this clonotype. The chain has TRBV20-1 and TRBJ2-5; TRBD2 is a possible D gene (6 bases). CDR1 is DFQATT, CDR2 SNEGSKA, per germline (reference sequence). V was clipped by 1 base and J by 4 bases, with 7 bases between them. The CDR3 has 12 amino acids. CDR3: CSARVGGETQYF. The CDR3, as DNA: TGCAGTGCTAGAGTCGGGGGAGAGACCCAGTACTTC.

This clonotype was recorded many times. V and J are TRBV11-2 and TRBJ2-3; D is ambiguous. CDR1 and CDR2 from the germline V gene are SGHAT and FQNNGV. The CDR3 has 15 residues. The V end lost 1 base, the J end lost 2 bases, and 10 bases lay between the germline ends. DNA for the CDR3: TGTGCCAGCAGCTTAGGGGCTACCTACACAGATACGCAGTATTTT. This codes for CASSLGATYTDTQYF.

This clonotype showed up just a few times. The rearrangement joins TRBV6-1 to TRBJ2-1, with D perhaps matching TRBD1 or TRBD2 (6 bases each). Germline V gene data show CDR1 as MNHNS and CDR2 as SASEGT. Trimming removed 2 bases at V and 2 bases at J, with 13 bases between. The CDR3 loop spans 16 amino acids. DNA for the CDR3: TGTGCCAGCAGTGAAAATTTGGGGGGCGCCTACAATGAGCAGTTCTTC. Translated: CASSENLGGAYNEQFF.

Many counts were recorded for this clonotype. The chain employs TRBV10-3 and TRBJ1-2; 10 positions agree with TRBD1. CDR1 and CDR2 (germline): ENHRY, SYGVKD. This CDR3 region has 16 residues. Germline trimming cut 3 bases from V and 1 base from J; bases unmatched to any gene: 5. CDR3 loop: CAISDEGQGNNYGYTF. The CDR3, as DNA: TGTGCCATCAGTGATGAGGGACAGGGGAATAACTATGGCTACACCTTC.

This clonotype was recorded many times. The V call is TRBV2, the J call TRBJ2-2; D remains unclear. Trimming cost V 6 bases and J 2 bases, with 13 bases left between them. The CDR3 totals 15 residues. Germline V CDR1 and CDR2: SNHLY, FYNNEI. CDR3 residues: CASSPSIGNTGELFF. CDR3 nucleotides: TGTGCCAGCAGCCCTTCAATAGGTAACACCGGGGAGCTGTTTTTT.

In the case of this clonotype: This could be a read error, since a much larger clone is one nucleotide away. This sequence joins TRBV11-2 and TRBJ1-3; a weak D match, TRBD1 (5 bases). The CDR3 has 15 residues. Germline lookup yields CDR1 SGHAT and CDR2 FQNNGV. CDR3 coding DNA: TGTGTCAGCGCCGAAGGGGTTTCGGGTGGAAACACCATATATTTT. It translates to CVSAEGVSGGNTIYF.

This clonotype was observed at least ten times. The rearrangement links TRBV20-1 to TRBJ2-3; the match to TRBD1 covers 8 bases. CDR3 length: 16 amino acids. Germline V gene lookup returns CDR1 DFQATT and CDR2 SNEGSKA (reference sequence). The V segment lost 5 bases and the J segment 4 bases; nucleotides outside the gene matches: 14. CDR3 DNA sequence: TGCAGTGCTGGAAGCAGGGGGCGCTTCGCCGCAGATACGCAGTATTTT. Translated: CSAGSRGRFAADTQYF.

This clonotype has a count of ten or more. The chain joins TRBV28 to TRBJ2-3, with D possibly being TRBD1 (6 bases). Trimming removed 5 bases from V and 1 base from J, with 10 bases in between. Germline loops: CDR1 MDHEN, CDR2 SYDVKM. The CDR3 runs to 14 residues. The CDR3 protein is CASSTGHGTDTQYF. In nucleotides, the CDR3 is TGTGCCAGCAGTACGGGACACGGCACAGATACGCAGTATTTT. Drawing the rest from reference TRBV28 and TRBJ2-3, the complete variable domain is DVKVTQSSRYLVKRTGEKVFLECVQDMDHENMFWYRQDPGLGLRLIYFSYDVKMKEKGDIPEGYSVSREKKERFSLILESASTNQTSMYLCASSTGHGTDTQYFGPGTRLTVL.

CDR3 sequence reads: CASTEDRGSAFF. CDR3 in DNA: TGTGCCAGCACCGAAGACAGGGGGTCAGCTTTCTTT. The chain carries TRBV6-1 and TRBJ1-1; 9 nucleotides match TRBD1. CDR3 length equals 12 residues. From germline, CDR1 is MNHNS and CDR2 SASEGT. Trimming removed 7 bases from V and 10 bases from J; junction bases left unmatched: 7.

This clonotype was seen only a few times. The V call is TRBV6-1, the J call TRBJ2-6, with TRBD1 identical over 11 bases. Germline V gene data show CDR1 as MNHNS and CDR2 as SASEGT. The CDR3 length is 19 residues. V trimming: 5 bases; J trimming: 0 bases; junction bases outside the gene matches: 9. The CDR3 spells CASSPPPGTGGSGANVLTF. The CDR3 region has the DNA TGTGCCAGCAGTCCCCCCCCCGGGACAGGGGGCTCTGGGGCCAACGTCCTGACTTTC.

This clonotype was detected many times. The V gene is TRBV6-1, the J gene TRBJ2-3, with TRBD1 identical over 12 bases. Trimming cost V 8 bases and J 11 bases; bases outside gene matches: 8. The CDR3 has 13 amino acids. CDR1 and CDR2 from the germline V gene are MNHNS and SASEGT. The CDR3 is CASWGQGARWQYF. For the CDR3, the DNA is TGTGCCAGCTGGGGACAGGGGGCAAGGTGGCAGTATTTT.

This clonotype appeared many times. The J gene is TRBJ1-6, the V gene TRBV20-1; 7 bases line up with TRBD1. The CDR3 sequence is 17 residues long. V was pared by 3 bases and J by 7 bases, with 15 bases of the junction left unmatched. The germline gives CDR1 DFQATT, CDR2 SNEGSKA (reference sequence). In DNA, the CDR3 is TGCAGTGCTAGGGGGACTCGGGACAGAGTAATAAATTCACCCCTCCACTTT. Its protein is CSARGTRDRVINSPLHF.

Concerning this clonotype: A single base separates this from a much larger clone, so it may be a read error. V usage is TRBV28 and J usage is TRBJ1-1, with D possibly matching TRBD1 (6 bases). Per the germline V gene, CDR1 is MDHEN and CDR2 is SYDVKM. The CDR3 has 13 residues. CDR3 DNA: TGTGCCAGCAGTTTCACAGGGTACACTGAAGCTTTGTTT. Its protein is CASSFTGYTEALF.

This clonotype was counted ten times or more. The chain uses TRBV20-1 and TRBJ2-1; D might be TRBD1 (6 bases). Deletions cut 1 base from V and 8 bases from J, with 15 bases between. The CDR3 contains 14 residues. CDR1 and CDR2 from the germline V gene are DFQATT and SNEGSKA (reference sequence). CDR3 sequence reads: CSARGIQGRYEQFF. In DNA, the CDR3 is TGCAGTGCTAGAGGAATACAGGGCCGGTATGAGCAGTTCTTC.

On this clonotype itself: A read error may explain this, as a much larger clone is one base away. The V call is TRBV2, the J call TRBJ2-3; the D gene is possibly TRBD2 (6 bases). CDR1 SNHLY and CDR2 FYNNEI come from the germline V gene. The CDR3 spans 13 residues. This chain's CDR3 is CASSGLEGDTRYF. CDR3 DNA: TGTGCCAGCAGTGGACTAGAAGGAGATACGCGGTATTTT.

This clonotype was counted at least ten times. The J gene is TRBJ2-7, the V gene TRBV18; D is uncertain. Germline V gene data show CDR1 as KGHSH and CDR2 as LQKENI. V gave up 2 bases and J gave up 4 bases, with 6 bases separating them. This CDR3 contains 12 residues. CDR3 DNA sequence: TGTGCCAGCTCACCAGATCATTACGAGCAGTACTTC. It is translated as CASSPDHYEQYF.

This clonotype was observed many times. J is TRBJ2-5 and V is TRBV20-1; D is uncertain. The CDR3 contains 17 residues. Trimming removed 0 bases at V and 4 bases at J, with 21 bases between. The germline V gene encodes CDR1 DFQATT and CDR2 SNEGSKA (reference sequence). In DNA form, the CDR3 reads TGCAGTGCTAGAGATATATCTCCGTCCTCCCCCTTAGAGACCCAGTACTTC. This translates into CSARDISPSSPLETQYF.

This clonotype was recorded a few times. This chain links TRBV28 with TRBJ1-5; D remains unclear. The ends were cut back, 2 bases at V and 8 bases at J, with 10 bases in the middle. The germline CDR1 and CDR2 sequences are MDHEN and SYDVKM. The CDR3 contains 13 residues. The CDR3 is CASSLGTGEPQHF. The CDR3 DNA reads TGTGCCAGCAGTTTAGGCACCGGGGAGCCCCAGCATTTT. Combining the CDR3 with reference TRBV28 and TRBJ1-5 gives the whole variable domain DVKVTQSSRYLVKRTGEKVFLECVQDMDHENMFWYRQDPGLGLRLIYFSYDVKMKEKGDIPEGYSVSREKKERFSLILESASTNQTSMYLCASSLGTGEPQHFGDGTRLSIL.

This clonotype appeared many times. V is TRBV20-1 and J is TRBJ1-2; weak D call: TRBD1 (5 bases). Germline values: CDR1 DFQATT, CDR2 SNEGSKA (reference sequence). Trimming took 6 bases from V and 4 from J, leaving 21 bases between them. The CDR3 contains 15 residues. CDR3 bases: TGCAGTGCCGACGGACAAAAGGGAATCATCTATGGCTACACCTTC. This codes for CSADGQKGIIYGYTF.

This clonotype was recorded many times. The rearrangement joins TRBV5-1 to TRBJ1-5; the D is unclear. Germline CDR1 reads SGHRS; CDR2 reads YFSETQ. The V end was cut by 4 bases, the J end by 4 bases, with 9 bases between. This CDR3 is built from 13 residues. This CDR3 reads CASSPDGNQPQHF. CDR3 nucleotide sequence: TGCGCCAGCAGCCCAGACGGGAATCAGCCCCAGCATTTT.